The 12 T cell receptor beta chains given below trace back to one sample, sequenced in a study of blood T cell repertoires in COVID-19. Repertoires were generated with immunoSEQ multiplex PCR, while TCRdb's copy carries only in-frame clones and drops some. Altogether about 130,000 clones are present, approximately 82% being singletons, with the ten largest covering about 10%. Sequencing was performed on peripheral blood. The receptors here all came from a man in his 60s with acute or convalescent COVID-19.

This chain joins TRBV7-6 and TRBJ2-5; D is possibly TRBD2 (6 bases). The CDR3 is 14 amino acids. Trimming pared 0 bases from V and 7 bases from J, leaving 12 bases between. Per the germline V gene, CDR1 is SGHVS and CDR2 is FNYEAQ. The CDR3 DNA reads TGTGCCAGCAGCTTAGCCGGGACTGAGGGGACCCAGTACTTC. Encoded protein: CASSLAGTEGTQYF. Variable domain in full (rest from reference TRBV7-6 and TRBJ2-5): GAGVSQSPRYKVTKRGQDVALRCDPISGHVSLYWYRQALGQGPEFLTYFNYEAQQDKSGLPNDRFSAERPEGSISTLTIQRTEQRDSAMYRCASSLAGTEGTQYFGPGTRLLVL.

The J gene is TRBJ1-5, the V gene TRBV6-5; 7 positions agree with TRBD1. V dropped 6 bases and J dropped 0; count of bases not matched to a gene: 5. In germline, CDR1 is MNHEY, CDR2 SVGAGI. This CDR3 has 15 residues. The CDR3: CASRDQGDSNQPQHF. The CDR3 bases are TGTGCCAGCAGGGACCAGGGGGATAGCAATCAGCCCCAGCATTTT.

The CDR3 sequence is CASSLQGLAGAVNEQFF. The CDR3 region has the DNA TGTGCCAGCAGTTTACAAGGACTAGCGGGAGCGGTCAATGAGCAGTTCTTC. V and J are TRBV27 and TRBJ2-1, with 13 bases lining up with TRBD2. Trimming at V came to 2 bases and at J to 6 bases, leaving 7 bases not matched to a gene. From germline, CDR1 is MNHEY and CDR2 SMNVEV (reference sequence). The CDR3 is made up of 17 amino acids.

The J gene is TRBJ2-1, the V gene TRBV7-3; 13 nucleotides line up with TRBD2. Germline V gene data show CDR1 as SGHTA and CDR2 as FQGTGA. After removal of 0 bases from V and 5 bases from J, the junction contained 1 base not matched to a gene. The CDR3 loop spans 16 amino acids. The CDR3 nucleotides read TGTGCCAGCAGCTTAACTGGACTAGCGGGGGACAATGAGCAGTTCTTC. Its protein is CASSLTGLAGDNEQFF.

This chain joins TRBV9 and TRBJ1-2; D may be TRBD1 (5 bases). The CDR3 runs to 18 residues. Trimming removed 0 bases at V and 2 bases at J, with 20 bases between. In germline, CDR1 is SGDLS, CDR2 YYNGEE. CDR3 DNA sequence: TGTGCCAGCAGCGTAGGGATACAGGCCACCCTCCTAAACTATGGCTACACCTTC. Encoded protein: CASSVGIQATLLNYGYTF.

This clone turned up a few times. The chain couples TRBV7-2 to TRBJ1-2; D remains ambiguous. Trimming took 5 bases from V and 3 from J, leaving 13 bases between them. The CDR3 totals 14 residues. Germline values: CDR1 SGHTA, CDR2 FQGNSA. The chain's CDR3 is CASSESPGYYGYTF. Here the CDR3 DNA reads TGTGCCAGCAGCGAGAGTCCGGGGTACTATGGCTACACCTTC.

The chain carries TRBV15 and TRBJ2-5; TRBD1 agrees at 10 bases. The CDR3 is 16 residues long. Germline V gene sequence: CDR1 LNHNV, CDR2 YYDKDF (reference sequence). J lost 5 bases, V lost 3 bases, and 9 bases had no gene match. The CDR3 DNA is TGTGCCACCAGCAGGGAGAGACAGGGGGCTGTGGAGACCCAGTACTTC. Its protein product is CATSRERQGAVETQYF.

This chain connects TRBV7-8 to TRBJ1-5, with 7 bases matching TRBD1. The CDR3 sequence is 14 residues long. V shed 1 base and J 5 bases; nucleotides not matched to a gene: 2. The V gene's germline CDR1 is SGHVS and CDR2 FQNEAQ. Here the CDR3 DNA reads TGTGCCAGCAGCTTAGGGCAGGGGGATCAGCCCCAGCATTTT. It is translated as CASSLGQGDQPQHF.

The chain uses TRBV7-9 and TRBJ2-1; the D is unclear. V was pared by 8 bases and J by 0 bases, with 8 bases between. There are 13 residues in the CDR3. CDR1 SEHNR and CDR2 FQNEAQ come from the germline V gene (reference sequence). CDR3 protein: CASVGDSYNEQFF. The CDR3, as DNA: TGTGCCAGCGTCGGTGACTCCTACAATGAGCAGTTCTTC.

The chain carries TRBV20-1 and TRBJ2-1; D unresolved. V lost 2 bases to trimming and J lost 8 bases, with 7 bases between them. The germline gives CDR1 DFQATT, CDR2 SNEGSKA (reference sequence). The CDR3 totals 11 residues. CDR3 nucleotides: TGCAGTGCTAGACGCTCGGATGAGCAGTTCTTC. Translating it yields CSARRSDEQFF.

This clone has a handful of counts. CDR3 nucleotide sequence: TGTGCCAGCAGCTTACGGGGTTCTGGAAACACCATATATTTT. Amino acid sequence: CASSLRGSGNTIYF. The chain is built from TRBV7-9 and TRBJ1-3; no definite D call. Trimming left V 2 bases short and J 1 base short, with 6 bases between. The CDR3 contains 14 residues. The V gene's germline CDR1 is SEHNR and CDR2 FQNEAQ (reference sequence).

The genes are TRBV2 and TRBJ2-2, with 7 bases identical to TRBD2. The CDR3 runs to 13 residues. V was clipped by 7 bases and J by 1 base; unmatched bases: 0. Per the germline V gene, CDR1 is SNHLY and CDR2 is FYNNEI. CDR3 region: CASKRENTGELFF. CDR3 DNA sequence: TGTGCCAGCAAGCGGGAGAACACCGGGGAGCTGTTTTTT.